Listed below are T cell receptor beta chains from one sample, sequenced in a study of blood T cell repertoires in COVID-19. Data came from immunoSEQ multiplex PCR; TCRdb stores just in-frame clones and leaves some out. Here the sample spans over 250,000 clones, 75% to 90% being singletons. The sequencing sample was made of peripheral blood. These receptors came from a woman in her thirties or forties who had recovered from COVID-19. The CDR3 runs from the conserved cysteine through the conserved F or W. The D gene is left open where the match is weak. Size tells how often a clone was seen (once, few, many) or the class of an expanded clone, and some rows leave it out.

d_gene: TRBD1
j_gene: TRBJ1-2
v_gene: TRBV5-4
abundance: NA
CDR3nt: TGTGCCAGCAGCTTCCCGGGACAGGGATATGGCTACACCTTC
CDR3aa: CASSFPGQGYGYTF

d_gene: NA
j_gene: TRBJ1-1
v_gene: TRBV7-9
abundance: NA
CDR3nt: TGTGCCAGCAGCCCCTATGGGGGGACTGAAGCTTTCTTT
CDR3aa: CASSPYGGTEAFF

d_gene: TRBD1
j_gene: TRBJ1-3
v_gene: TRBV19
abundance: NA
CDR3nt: TGTGCCAGTCTCCCCAGGCAGGGGGCCGGAAACACCATATATTTT
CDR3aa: CASLPRQGAGNTIYF

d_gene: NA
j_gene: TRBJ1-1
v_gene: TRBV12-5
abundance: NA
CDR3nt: TGTGCTAGTGGTTTGGTACTAGGTAAGTTGGGGACTGAAGCTTTCTTT
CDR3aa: CASGLVLGKLGTEAFF

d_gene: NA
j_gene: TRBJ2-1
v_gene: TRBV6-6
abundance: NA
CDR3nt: TGTGCCAGCAGTTACTCGACTTTGGAGCAGTTCTTC
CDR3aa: CASSYSTLEQFF

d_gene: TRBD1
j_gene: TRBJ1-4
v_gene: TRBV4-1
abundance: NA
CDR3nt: TGCGCCAGCAGCCAAGTCCGGGACAGGGGGCTTTCAGGGGAAAAACTGTTTTTT
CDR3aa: CASSQVRDRGLSGEKLFF

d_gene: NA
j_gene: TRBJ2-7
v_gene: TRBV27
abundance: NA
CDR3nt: TGTGCCAGCAGTTTTGGTGGCGGGGCGAACTACGAGCAGTACTTC
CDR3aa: CASSFGGGANYEQYF

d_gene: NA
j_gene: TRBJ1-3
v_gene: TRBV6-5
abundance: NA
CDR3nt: TGTGCCAGCAGTTACGGGAGGTCGGAGGGAAACACCATATATTTT
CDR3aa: CASSYGRSEGNTIYF

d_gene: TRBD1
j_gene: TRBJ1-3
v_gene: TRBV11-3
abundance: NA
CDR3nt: TGTGCCAGCAGCCCCGGACAGGGGACTGAGGGCACCATATATTTT
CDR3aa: CASSPGQGTEGTIYF

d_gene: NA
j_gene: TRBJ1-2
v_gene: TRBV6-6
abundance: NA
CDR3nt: TGTGCCAGCAGTTACTCGGAAGGGGAGGGAGCCTACACCTTC
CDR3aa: CASSYSEGEGAYTF

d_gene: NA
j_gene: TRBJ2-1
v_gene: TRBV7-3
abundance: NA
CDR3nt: TGTGCCAGCAGCCCCCTCGGGGGTCTCTACAATGAGCAGTTCTTC
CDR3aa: CASSPLGGLYNEQFF

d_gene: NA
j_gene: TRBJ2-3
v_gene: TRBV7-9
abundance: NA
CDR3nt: TGTGCCAGCAGCTTGTCGGAGTCCCTCACAGATACGCAGTATTTT
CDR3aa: CASSLSESLTDTQYF

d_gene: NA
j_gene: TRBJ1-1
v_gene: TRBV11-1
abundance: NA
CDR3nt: TGTGCCAGCAGCTTGCGGGGGGGATTAACCACTGAAGCTTTCTTT
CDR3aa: CASSLRGGLTTEAFF

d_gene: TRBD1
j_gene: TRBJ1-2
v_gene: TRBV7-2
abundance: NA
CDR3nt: TGTGCCAGCAGCTTAGCACGGGACAGTAACTATGGCTACACCTTC
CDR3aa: CASSLARDSNYGYTF

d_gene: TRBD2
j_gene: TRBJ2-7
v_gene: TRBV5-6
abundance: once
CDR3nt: TGTGCCAGCACCTTTGGCCTGGCGCGGGAGGAGCAGTACTTC
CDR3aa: CASTFGLAREEQYF

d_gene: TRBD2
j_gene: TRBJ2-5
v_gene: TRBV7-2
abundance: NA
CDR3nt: TGTGCCAGCAGCTTAGTCGCGGGGGGGCCGGGAGAGACCCAGTACTTC
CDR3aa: CASSLVAGGPGETQYF

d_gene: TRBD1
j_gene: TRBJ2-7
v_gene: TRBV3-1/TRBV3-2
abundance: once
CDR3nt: TGTGCCAGCAGCCCCTTAAAAAAACAGGGGAGTGCAATCTACGAGCAGTACTTC
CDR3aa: CASSPLKKQGSAIYEQYF

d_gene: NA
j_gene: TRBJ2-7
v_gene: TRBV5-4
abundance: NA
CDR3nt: TGTGCCAGCAGCCAGGGTGGGCAGACCCTCAACGAGCAGTACTTC
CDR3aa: CASSQGGQTLNEQYF

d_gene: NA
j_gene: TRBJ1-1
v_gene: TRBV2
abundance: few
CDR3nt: TGTGCCAGCAGGTGGACCGGGGGGAACACTGAAGCTTTCTTT
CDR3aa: CASRWTGGNTEAFF

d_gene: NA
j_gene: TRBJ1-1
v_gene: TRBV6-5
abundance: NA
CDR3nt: TGTGCCAGCAGTTCCCCGTTCAGAAACACTGAAGCTTTCTTT
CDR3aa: CASSSPFRNTEAFF

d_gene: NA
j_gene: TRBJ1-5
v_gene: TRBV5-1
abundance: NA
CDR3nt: TGCGCCAGCAGCTTGGGGGGCACAGACAATCAGCCCCAGCATTTT
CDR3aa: CASSLGGTDNQPQHF

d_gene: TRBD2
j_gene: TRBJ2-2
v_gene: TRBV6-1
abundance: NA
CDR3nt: TGTGCCAGCAGTGGATGGGGTCGGGGAGGGGCCGGGGAGCTGTTTTTT
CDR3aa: CASSGWGRGGAGELFF

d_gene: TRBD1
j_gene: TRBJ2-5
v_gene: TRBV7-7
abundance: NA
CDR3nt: TGTGCCAGCAGCTCCGGGACAGGGTCGAAGACCCAGTACTTC
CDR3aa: CASSSGTGSKTQYF

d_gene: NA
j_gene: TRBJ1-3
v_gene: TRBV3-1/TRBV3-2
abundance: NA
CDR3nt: TGTGCCAGCAGCCTCGGCGGTACCCGAGGTGGTTCAGGAAACACCATATATTTT
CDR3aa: CASSLGGTRGGSGNTIYF

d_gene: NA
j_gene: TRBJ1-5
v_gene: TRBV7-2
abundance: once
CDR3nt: TGTGCCAGCAGCCAAACGGCAGGGTTGGGCAATCAGCCCCAGCATTTT
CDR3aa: CASSQTAGLGNQPQHF

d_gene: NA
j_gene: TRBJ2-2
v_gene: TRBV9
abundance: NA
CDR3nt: TGTGCCAGCAGCGTGACCGGGTTGAACACCGGGGAGCTGTTTTTT
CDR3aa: CASSVTGLNTGELFF

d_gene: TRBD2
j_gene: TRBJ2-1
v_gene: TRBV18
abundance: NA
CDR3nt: TGTGCCAGCTCACCAAACGCGGGGGGTCGGAATGAGCAGTTCTTC
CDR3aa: CASSPNAGGRNEQFF

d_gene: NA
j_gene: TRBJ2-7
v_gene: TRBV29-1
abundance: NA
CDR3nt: TGCAGCGTTGAGGGGGCAGGGACCTACGAGCAGTACTTC
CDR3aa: CSVEGAGTYEQYF

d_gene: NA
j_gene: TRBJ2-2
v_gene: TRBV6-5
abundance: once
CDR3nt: TGTGCCAGCAGTTACTCCCGGGACACCGGGGAGCTGTTTTTT
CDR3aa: CASSYSRDTGELFF

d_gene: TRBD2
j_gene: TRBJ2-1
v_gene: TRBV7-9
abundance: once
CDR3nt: TGTGCCAGCAGCCCCCGGGGGGGCCAGGGCTACGAGCAGTTCTTC
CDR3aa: CASSPRGGQGYEQFF

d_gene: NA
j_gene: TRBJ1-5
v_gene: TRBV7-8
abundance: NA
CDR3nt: TGTGCCAGCAGCTCAGGCCTTATCTATAGCAATCAGCCCCAGCATTTT
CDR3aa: CASSSGLIYSNQPQHF

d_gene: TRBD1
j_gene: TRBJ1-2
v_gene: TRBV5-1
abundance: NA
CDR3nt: TGCGCCAGCAACGAACCGGGACAGAGCTATGGCTACACCTTC
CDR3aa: CASNEPGQSYGYTF

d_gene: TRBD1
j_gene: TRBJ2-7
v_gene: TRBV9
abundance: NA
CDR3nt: TGTGCCAGCAGCACAGGGACAGGCATCGGGACCTACGAGCAGTACTTC
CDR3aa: CASSTGTGIGTYEQYF

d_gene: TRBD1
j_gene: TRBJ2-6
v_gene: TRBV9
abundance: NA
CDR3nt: TGTGCCAGCAGCGGAGGGACAGGGGCCGCTAGGAACTCTGGGGCCAACGTCCTGACTTTC
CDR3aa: CASSGGTGAARNSGANVLTF

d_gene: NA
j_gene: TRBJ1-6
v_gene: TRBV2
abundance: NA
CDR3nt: TGTGCCAGCTTTTTGGGCGACACCATCAGCTCCTATAATTCACCCCTCCACTTT
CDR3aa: CASFLGDTISSYNSPLHF

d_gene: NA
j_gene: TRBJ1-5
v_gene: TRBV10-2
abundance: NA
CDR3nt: TGCGCCAGCAGCAAGGACAGCTCGAATCAGCCCCAGCATTTT
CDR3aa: CASSKDSSNQPQHF

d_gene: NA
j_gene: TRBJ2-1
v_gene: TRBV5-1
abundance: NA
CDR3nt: TGCGCCAGCAGCTTGGGTCCGGGGGACAATGAGCAGTTCTTC
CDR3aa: CASSLGPGDNEQFF

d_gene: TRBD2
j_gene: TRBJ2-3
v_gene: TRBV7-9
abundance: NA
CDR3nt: TGTGCCAGCAGCTTAGTAGCGGGGGGGTACACAGATACGCAGTATTTT
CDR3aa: CASSLVAGGYTDTQYF

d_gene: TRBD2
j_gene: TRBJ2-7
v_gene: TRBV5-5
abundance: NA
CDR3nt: TGTGCCAGCAGCTTGGTCCTAGCGGGGGGCTCCTACGAGCAGTACTTC
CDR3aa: CASSLVLAGGSYEQYF

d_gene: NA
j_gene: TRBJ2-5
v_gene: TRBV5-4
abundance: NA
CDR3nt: TGTGCCAGCAGCTCGCGGGACAGTGAAGAGACCCAGTACTTC
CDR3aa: CASSSRDSEETQYF

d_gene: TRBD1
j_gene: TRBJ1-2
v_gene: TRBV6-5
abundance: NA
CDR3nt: TGTGCCAGCAGCCCCGGACAGGGAGATGGCTACACCTTC
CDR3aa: CASSPGQGDGYTF

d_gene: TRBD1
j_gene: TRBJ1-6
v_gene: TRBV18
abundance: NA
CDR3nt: TGTGCCAGCTCCCTCGGACAGGGCGGCAATTCACCCCTCCACTTT
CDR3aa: CASSLGQGGNSPLHF

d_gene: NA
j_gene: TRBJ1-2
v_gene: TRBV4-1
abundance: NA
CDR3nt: TGCGCCAGCAGCCAAGAAGAAGATTTTCGGTATGGCTACACCTTC
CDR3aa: CASSQEEDFRYGYTF

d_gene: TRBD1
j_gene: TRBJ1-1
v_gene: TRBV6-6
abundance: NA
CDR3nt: TGTGCCAGCAGTTATCCGGGGCAGGGGGTCACTGAAGCTTTCTTT
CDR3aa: CASSYPGQGVTEAFF